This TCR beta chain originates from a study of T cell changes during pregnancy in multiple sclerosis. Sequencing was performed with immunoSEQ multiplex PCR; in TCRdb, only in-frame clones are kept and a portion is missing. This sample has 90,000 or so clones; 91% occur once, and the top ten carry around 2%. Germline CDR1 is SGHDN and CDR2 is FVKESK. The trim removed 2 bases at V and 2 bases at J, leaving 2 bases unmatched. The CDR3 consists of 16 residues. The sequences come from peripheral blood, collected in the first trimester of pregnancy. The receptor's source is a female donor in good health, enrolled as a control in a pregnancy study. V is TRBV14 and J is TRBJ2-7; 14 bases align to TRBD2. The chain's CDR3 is CASSQTTSGGAYEQYF. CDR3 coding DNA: TGTGCCAGCAGCCAAACGACTAGCGGGGGGGCCTACGAGCAGTACTTC.